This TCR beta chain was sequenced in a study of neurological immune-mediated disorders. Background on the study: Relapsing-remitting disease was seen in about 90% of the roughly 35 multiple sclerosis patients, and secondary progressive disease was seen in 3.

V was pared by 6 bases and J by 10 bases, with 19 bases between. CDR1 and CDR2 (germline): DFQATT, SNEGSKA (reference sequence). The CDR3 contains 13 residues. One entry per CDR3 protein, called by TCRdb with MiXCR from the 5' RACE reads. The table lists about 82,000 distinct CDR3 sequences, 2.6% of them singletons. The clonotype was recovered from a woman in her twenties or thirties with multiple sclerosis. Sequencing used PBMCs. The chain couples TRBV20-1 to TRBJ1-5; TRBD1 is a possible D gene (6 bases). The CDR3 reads CSAPRGMNIPQHF. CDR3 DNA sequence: TGCAGTGCCCCAAGGGGGATGAACATCCCCCAGCATTTT.